These 13 T cell receptor beta chains were sequenced from one sample in a study of cytomegalovirus exposure and HLA in healthy donors. Vbeta (60) and Jbeta (13) primers were used in the PCR. Clones were read by immunoSEQ multiplex PCR, and TCRdb kept only the in-frame ones, dropping some. With tens of thousands of clones in the sample, the ten largest clones hold about 6.7%. The sample was PBMCs. The receptors come from a woman aged 40 to 50 in good health and CMV-seronegative.

The chain couples TRBV27 to TRBJ2-2; 8 bases align to TRBD1. The germline V gene encodes CDR1 MNHEY and CDR2 SMNVEV (reference sequence). J lost 7 bases, V lost 1 base, and 2 bases had no gene match. The CDR3 is 14 residues long. The CDR3 coding sequence is TGTGCCAGCAGTTTATTAGGGACAGGCGGGGAGCTGTTTTTT. Translation gives CASSLLGTGGELFF.

The chain carries TRBV2 and TRBJ2-1; D might be TRBD1 (5 bases). The CDR3 length is 14 residues. Trimming removed 4 bases at V and 3 bases at J, with 10 bases between. Looked up from germline, CDR1 is SNHLY and CDR2 is FYNNEI. The CDR3 protein is CASSVQGNYNEQFF. The CDR3, as DNA: TGTGCCAGCAGTGTGCAGGGTAACTACAATGAGCAGTTCTTC.

V gene TRBV6-1 combines with J gene TRBJ2-3; D perhaps matches TRBD1 (5 bases). Germline V lookup: CDR1 MNHNS, CDR2 SASEGT. The ends were cut back, 2 bases at V and 4 bases at J, with 10 bases in the middle. The CDR3 has 14 residues. The CDR3 nucleotides read TGTGCCAGCAGTGAAACAAGGGGCGCAGATACGCAGTATTTT. Translated: CASSETRGADTQYF.

J is TRBJ2-7 and V is TRBV25-1, with D maybe TRBD1 (7 bases). V shed 6 bases and J shed 0 bases, with 12 bases lying between them. The CDR3 loop spans 14 amino acids. Germline-derived CDR1 and CDR2 are MGHDK and SYGVNS. CDR3 residues: CASRGGQPSYEQYF. CDR3 in DNA: TGTGCCAGCAGGGGGGGACAGCCCTCCTACGAGCAGTACTTC.

The CDR3 loop is CASSLSGRVVDTQYF. The DNA for the CDR3 is TGTGCCAGCAGCTTATCTGGCAGGGTTGTAGATACGCAGTATTTT. This rearrangement joins TRBV7-2 to TRBJ2-3; D is perhaps TRBD1 (5 bases). V lost 2 bases and J lost 5, with 14 bases in between. The CDR3 totals 15 residues. Germline V lookup: CDR1 SGHTA, CDR2 FQGNSA.

The genes are TRBV14 and TRBJ2-7; D is perhaps TRBD2 (6 bases). The germline CDR1 and CDR2 sequences are SGHDN and FVKESK. There are 16 residues in the CDR3. V was trimmed by 3 bases and J by 2 bases, leaving 17 bases between them. This chain's CDR3 is CASSHTPRAGTYEQYF. In DNA, the CDR3 is TGTGCCAGCAGCCACACCCCCCGGGCGGGGACCTACGAGCAGTACTTC.

The J gene is TRBJ1-1, the V gene TRBV29-1; 10 bases align to TRBD1. Germline-derived CDR1 and CDR2 are SQVTM and ANQGSEA. The length of the CDR3 is 14 residues. With V trimmed by 4 bases and J by 3 bases, 5 bases remained unmatched. CDR3 protein: CSVAWTGGHTEAFF. The CDR3 DNA reads TGCAGCGTTGCCTGGACAGGGGGGCACACTGAAGCTTTCTTT.

In DNA, the CDR3 is TGTGCCTGGGCCCCGGGACGGTATTCTAGTGGGGGGGAAGCTTTCTTT. It codes for CAWAPGRYSSGGEAFF. The V call is TRBV30, the J call TRBJ1-1; a weak D match, TRBD1 (5 bases). The ends were cut back, 5 bases at V and 8 bases at J, with 27 bases in the middle. The CDR3 runs to 16 residues. Per the germline V gene, CDR1 is GTSNPN and CDR2 is SVGIG (reference sequence).

The chain carries TRBV6-5 and TRBJ2-1, with D possibly matching TRBD2 (5 bases). V shed 2 bases and J shed 7 bases, with 9 bases lying between them. The V gene's germline CDR1 is MNHEY and CDR2 SVGAGI. There are 13 residues in the CDR3. In DNA form, the CDR3 reads TGTGCCAGCAGTTACCGGACGGGGAATGAGCAGTTCTTC. This codes for CASSYRTGNEQFF.

The chain recombines TRBV28 with TRBJ2-2, with TRBD2 matching 10 bases. The CDR3 loop spans 16 amino acids. With V trimmed by 5 bases and J by 6 bases, 9 bases remained unmatched. CDR1 and CDR2 (germline): MDHEN, SYDVKM. In DNA form, the CDR3 reads TGTGCCAGCAGTCTACAGGGACTAGCGCCTTCCGGGGAGCTGTTTTTT. Its protein is CASSLQGLAPSGELFF.

The V gene is TRBV5-4, the J gene TRBJ1-1; perhaps TRBD1 as D (5 bases). The CDR3 covers 12 residues. Trimming took 1 base from V and 6 from J, leaving 7 bases between them. The germline gives CDR1 SGHNT, CDR2 YYREEE (reference sequence). CDR3 sequence: CASSLLGAEAFF. As DNA, the CDR3 is TGTGCCAGCAGCTTGTTAGGGGCTGAAGCTTTCTTT.

CDR3: CASSMKAGGHEQYF. Written as DNA, the CDR3 is TGTGCCAGTAGTATGAAGGCAGGGGGTCACGAGCAGTACTTC. The chain combines TRBV19 with TRBJ2-7; 7 bases are a match to TRBD1. With 3 bases clipped from V and 5 bases from J, the junction kept 7 bases outside the gene matches. Germline CDR1 and CDR2: LNHDA and SQIVND (reference sequence). The length of the CDR3 is 14 residues.

The chain recombines TRBV19 with TRBJ1-1; D call uncertain. The CDR3 extends over 13 amino acids. V lost 4 bases to trimming and J lost 4 bases, with 10 bases between them. The germline V gene has CDR1 LNHDA and CDR2 SQIVND (reference sequence). This chain's CDR3 is CASSKDSGTEAFF. The CDR3 coding sequence is TGTGCCAGTAGTAAGGACTCGGGCACTGAAGCTTTCTTT.